Listed below are T cell receptor beta chains from one sample, sequenced in a study of CD8+ T cells in alopecia areata. Here immunoSEQ multiplex PCR was the method, and the copy in TCRdb shows in-frame clones only, minus some. The sample lists 200,000 to 250,000 clones; approximately 72% were seen once. Sequenced material: CD4+ T cells sorted from blood, taken around week 46, from a patient treated with tofacitinib. Receptor source: a human donor with alopecia areata. The CDR3 runs from the conserved cysteine through the conserved F or W.

TRBV25-1	TRBJ1-1	CASSELDRGHTEAFF
TRBV4-3	TRBJ1-1	CASSQENRAIEAFF
TRBV30	TRBJ1-5	CAWSVMGGGSGNQPQHF
TRBV19	TRBJ2-2	CASSTVAGANTGELFF
TRBV6-5	TRBJ1-1	CASSYRDTEAFF
TRBV2	TRBJ2-1	CASRLGQGTDEQFF
TRBV6-6	TRBJ1-1	CASSNLGSTEAFF
TRBV2	TRBJ2-7	CASKNSLPGEQYF
TRBV11-2	TRBJ2-2	CASARAGGHDWELFF
TRBV29-1	TRBJ2-3	CSVGTASDTQYF
TRBV6-5	TRBJ1-1	CASSYRLGGGEAFF
TRBV29-1	TRBJ1-2	CSAGRDANNGYTF
TRBV29-1	TRBJ2-3	CSVGPSTDTQYF
TRBV10-3	TRBJ2-7	CAISGSFTASYEQYF
TRBV11-3	TRBJ2-1	CASSFWGSSYNEQFF
TRBV5-6	TRBJ2-3	CASSPGGPAGDTQYF
TRBV11-3	TRBJ1-1	CASSPVWGTEAFF
TRBV5-1	-	CASSLSGGRISYEQYF
TRBV7-9	TRBJ2-6	CASSFGASGANVLTF
TRBV11-2	TRBJ2-3	CASSPAHTQYF
TRBV20-1	TRBJ2-3	CSAPRVDTQYF
TRBV2	TRBJ2-4	CASSEETNKYF
TRBV30	TRBJ1-2	CAWSVGGTYGYTF
TRBV29-1	TRBJ2-5	CSVAGNLETQYF
TRBV29-1	TRBJ1-3	CSVAQSIGNTIYF
TRBV19	TRBJ2-2	CASSKEGGRMAGELFF
TRBV6-1	TRBJ2-5	CASSEDRGETQYF
TRBV4-3	TRBJ2-1	CASSLQPSGGASNEQFF
TRBV7-6	TRBJ1-4	CASSLSRANEKLFF
TRBV7-9	TRBJ2-3	CASSAPAGVVDTQYF
TRBV7-2	TRBJ1-2	CASSLRDETGEGYTF
TRBV5-1	TRBJ2-3	CASSSRDTDTQYF
TRBV6-5	TRBJ2-1	CASSDTSGGLSEQFF
TRBV5-6	TRBJ1-5	CASSREGSDQPQHF
TRBV30	TRBJ2-1	CAWTRDRGLRTYNEQFF
TRBV7-9	TRBJ2-2	CASSLTRTGVAGELFF
TRBV7-9	TRBJ1-1	CASSLDTPNTEAFF
TRBV2	TRBJ2-3	CASSEARLGTDTQYF
TRBV29-1	TRBJ1-2	CSAGGQNYGYTF
TRBV30	TRBJ2-5	CAWSVGTAVEETQYF
TRBV14	TRBJ2-2	CASSQRPLSGELFF
TRBV30	TRBJ2-3	CAWMVRGHGTDTQYF
TRBV4-3	TRBJ2-3	CASSQVNLVATDTQYF
TRBV5-1	TRBJ2-4	CASSLGQTKNIQYF
TRBV30	TRBJ1-2	CAWSGQNPYGYTF
TRBV5-1	TRBJ2-3	CASSLGGSPSNTQYF
TRBV5-6	TRBJ2-7	CASSLLSGNRYEQYF
TRBV9	TRBJ2-5	CASSGGLAQETQYF
TRBV2	TRBJ2-5	CASKAGEGQETQYF
TRBV30	TRBJ2-2	CAWSRGGYPGELFF
TRBV25-1	TRBJ2-4	CASSEPGLGTNIQYF